Listed below are T cell receptor beta chains from one sample, sequenced in a study of T cells after yellow fever vaccination. Using its own MiXCR run on the 5' RACE reads, TCRdb lists one record per CDR3 protein. The sample holds a few hundred thousand distinct CDR3 sequences; roughly an eighth are singletons and the top ten take roughly 3.1%. The sample was CD4+ T cells sorted from PBMCs, taken 15 days after the yellow fever booster vaccination. Receptors originate from a man aged 18-30 years who received the YFV17D yellow fever vaccine. CDR3s include the opening cysteine and the closing phenylalanine or tryptophan. The order of the fields is J gene, clone size, V gene, CDR3 protein. Only part of the rows carry a size: once, few, many, or a class if the clone is expanded.

J gene: TRBJ2-4; clone size: few; V gene: TRBV5-1; CDR3 protein: CASSLGDRGREFQYF
J gene: TRBJ1-3; clone size: .; V gene: TRBV20-1; CDR3 protein: CSAKDGNTIYF
J gene: TRBJ2-7; clone size: few; V gene: TRBV3-1; CDR3 protein: CASSPFNTLGYSGEQYF
J gene: TRBJ2-5; clone size: .; V gene: TRBV6-1; CDR3 protein: CASTWDLRQTQYF
J gene: TRBJ1-2; clone size: few; V gene: TRBV4-2; CDR3 protein: CASSQESQGGDGYTF
J gene: TRBJ2-5; clone size: .; V gene: TRBV5-5; CDR3 protein: CASSLGTVLETQYF
J gene: TRBJ1-5; clone size: .; V gene: TRBV20-1; CDR3 protein: CSARDNWAAGGRGQPQHF
J gene: TRBJ1-4; clone size: few; V gene: TRBV4-3; CDR3 protein: CASSQVLQTNEKLFF
J gene: TRBJ2-3; clone size: .; V gene: TRBV29-1; CDR3 protein: CSETGDADTQYF
J gene: TRBJ1-2; clone size: few; V gene: TRBV6-2/TRBV6-3; CDR3 protein: CASRPNRGQDNYGYTF
J gene: TRBJ2-4; clone size: many; V gene: TRBV29-1; CDR3 protein: CSVRRAGASIQYF
J gene: TRBJ2-5; clone size: .; V gene: TRBV7-2; CDR3 protein: CASSLVVGGSETQYF
J gene: TRBJ1-1; clone size: few; V gene: TRBV29-1; CDR3 protein: CSGSRDRETEAFF
J gene: TRBJ1-6; clone size: many; V gene: TRBV3-1; CDR3 protein: CASSQGGDNSPLHF
J gene: TRBJ2-7; clone size: few; V gene: TRBV4-1; CDR3 protein: CASSQRPHYEQYF
J gene: TRBJ2-3; clone size: .; V gene: TRBV12-3/TRBV12-4; CDR3 protein: CASSLLTGRTDTQYF